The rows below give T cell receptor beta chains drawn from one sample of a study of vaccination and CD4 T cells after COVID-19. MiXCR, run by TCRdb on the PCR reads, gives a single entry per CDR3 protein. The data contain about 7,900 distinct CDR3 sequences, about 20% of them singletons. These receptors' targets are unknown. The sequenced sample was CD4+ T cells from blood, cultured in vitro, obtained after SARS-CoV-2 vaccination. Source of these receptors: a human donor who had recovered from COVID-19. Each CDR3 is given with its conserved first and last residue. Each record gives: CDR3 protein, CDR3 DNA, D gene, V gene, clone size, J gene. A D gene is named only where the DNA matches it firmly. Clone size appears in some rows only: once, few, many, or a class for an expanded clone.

CDR3aa: CASSSLAGYNEQFF
CDR3nt: TGTGCCAGCAGCTCGTTAGCGGGGTACAATGAGCAGTTCTTC
d_gene: TRBD2
v_gene: TRBV11-2
abundance: NA
j_gene: TRBJ2-1

CDR3aa: CASSQDRSNQPQHF
CDR3nt: TGTGCCAGCAGCCAAGATCGTAGCAATCAGCCCCAGCATTTT
d_gene: NA
v_gene: TRBV4-2
abundance: medium-sized
j_gene: TRBJ1-5

CDR3aa: CSVRASGALYEQYF
CDR3nt: TGCAGCGTTAGAGCTAGCGGGGCCCTATACGAGCAGTACTTC
d_gene: TRBD2
v_gene: TRBV29-1
abundance: NA
j_gene: TRBJ2-7

CDR3aa: CASSLALASSYEQYF
CDR3nt: TGTGCCAGCAGCTTAGCGTTGGCGAGCTCCTACGAGCAGTACTTC
d_gene: NA
v_gene: TRBV7-2
abundance: medium-sized
j_gene: TRBJ2-7

CDR3aa: CSAATAFMNTEAFF
CDR3nt: TGCAGTGCTGCGACAGCCTTCATGAACACTGAAGCTTTCTTT
d_gene: NA
v_gene: TRBV20-1
abundance: medium-sized
j_gene: TRBJ1-1

CDR3aa: CASSQDRGSGRSQYF
CDR3nt: TGCGCCAGCAGCCAAGATCGGGGATCCGGGAGGTCACAGTACTTC
d_gene: TRBD2
v_gene: TRBV4-1
abundance: NA
j_gene: TRBJ2-5

CDR3aa: CAISVAGDYQPQHF
CDR3nt: TGTGCCATCAGTGTCGCAGGGGACTATCAGCCCCAGCATTTT
d_gene: NA
v_gene: TRBV10-3
abundance: few
j_gene: TRBJ1-5

CDR3aa: CASSPDRAGGTEAFF
CDR3nt: TGTGCCAGCAGCCCAGACAGGGCAGGGGGCACTGAAGCTTTCTTT
d_gene: TRBD1
v_gene: TRBV4-2
abundance: few
j_gene: TRBJ1-1

CDR3aa: CATSAGPYTYSNQPQHF
CDR3nt: TGTGCCACCAGTGCCGGGCCCTATACCTATAGCAATCAGCCCCAGCATTTT
d_gene: NA
v_gene: TRBV24-1
abundance: medium-sized
j_gene: TRBJ1-5

CDR3aa: CSARDPGQGGLSNQPQHF
CDR3nt: TGCAGTGCTAGAGATCCTGGACAGGGAGGCCTTAGCAATCAGCCCCAGCATTTT
d_gene: TRBD1
v_gene: TRBV20-1
abundance: NA
j_gene: TRBJ1-5

CDR3aa: CASSYDSNYGYTF
CDR3nt: TGTGCCAGCAGTTACGACAGTAACTATGGCTACACCTTC
d_gene: NA
v_gene: TRBV6-5
abundance: NA
j_gene: TRBJ1-2

CDR3aa: CSARHSSGSTDTQYF
CDR3nt: TGCAGTGCTCGCCACTCTAGCGGCAGCACAGATACGCAGTATTTT
d_gene: TRBD2
v_gene: TRBV20-1
abundance: medium-sized
j_gene: TRBJ2-3

CDR3aa: CASSDLYNEQFF
CDR3nt: TGTGCCAGCAGTGACCTATACAATGAGCAGTTCTTC
d_gene: NA
v_gene: TRBV2
abundance: NA
j_gene: TRBJ2-1

CDR3aa: CASSQTTGVDQPQHF
CDR3nt: TGTGCCAGCAGCCAAACGACAGGGGTTGATCAGCCCCAGCATTTT
d_gene: TRBD1
v_gene: TRBV6-1
abundance: medium-sized
j_gene: TRBJ1-5

CDR3aa: CSASALTSRIQETQYF
CDR3nt: TGCAGTGCTAGCGCGTTGACTAGCAGGATCCAAGAGACCCAGTACTTC
d_gene: TRBD2
v_gene: TRBV20-1
abundance: medium-sized
j_gene: TRBJ2-5

CDR3aa: CASSLGGRDTEAFF
CDR3nt: TGTGCCAGCAGTTTGGGAGGGAGGGATACTGAAGCTTTCTTT
d_gene: NA
v_gene: TRBV28
abundance: few
j_gene: TRBJ1-1

CDR3aa: CASSEQGIGGNEQFF
CDR3nt: TGTGCCAGCAGTGAACAGGGGATAGGTGGAAATGAGCAGTTCTTC
d_gene: TRBD1
v_gene: TRBV28
abundance: once
j_gene: TRBJ2-1

CDR3aa: CASKHTKRSGGSYEQYF
CDR3nt: TGTGCCAGCAAACACACCAAAAGATCAGGGGGTAGTTACGAGCAGTACTTC
d_gene: TRBD1
v_gene: TRBV6-1
abundance: few
j_gene: TRBJ2-7

CDR3aa: CASSIGTGDGNTIYF
CDR3nt: TGTGCCAGCAGCATCGGGACAGGGGATGGAAACACCATATATTTT
d_gene: TRBD1
v_gene: TRBV28
abundance: NA
j_gene: TRBJ1-3

CDR3aa: CASSLGTGAWGTEAFF
CDR3nt: TGCGCCAGCAGCTTGGGGACAGGGGCCTGGGGGACTGAAGCTTTCTTT
d_gene: TRBD1
v_gene: TRBV5-1
abundance: few
j_gene: TRBJ1-1

CDR3aa: CASSYRGQQPQHF
CDR3nt: TGTGCCAGCAGCTACAGGGGGCAGCAGCCCCAGCATTTT
d_gene: TRBD1
v_gene: TRBV7-2
abundance: medium-sized
j_gene: TRBJ1-5

CDR3aa: CASSPRTGGCQPQHF
CDR3nt: TGTGCCAGCAGTCCACGGACAGGGGGCTGTCAGCCCCAGCATTTT
d_gene: TRBD1
v_gene: TRBV11-1
abundance: few
j_gene: TRBJ1-5

CDR3aa: CASSLPSGTGTDTQYF
CDR3nt: TGTGCCAGCAGCCTTCCCTCCGGGACAGGCACAGATACGCAGTATTTT
d_gene: TRBD1
v_gene: TRBV11-3
abundance: NA
j_gene: TRBJ2-3

CDR3aa: CASRRITTEQFF
CDR3nt: TGTGCCAGCCGACGAATAACAACTGAGCAGTTCTTC
d_gene: NA
v_gene: TRBV27
abundance: medium-sized
j_gene: TRBJ2-1

CDR3aa: CASSPPTRGDGYTF
CDR3nt: TGTGCCAGCTCACCACCGACCCGGGGGGATGGCTACACCTTC
d_gene: NA
v_gene: TRBV18
abundance: NA
j_gene: TRBJ1-2

CDR3aa: CASSPPRLDEQYF
CDR3nt: TGTGCCAGCAGCCCCCCCCGACTAGACGAGCAGTACTTC
d_gene: NA
v_gene: TRBV7-2
abundance: medium-sized
j_gene: TRBJ2-7

CDR3aa: CASRPGQGAGSYEQYF
CDR3nt: TGTGCCAGCAGGCCGGGACAGGGGGCTGGGTCCTACGAGCAGTACTTC
d_gene: TRBD1
v_gene: TRBV2
abundance: NA
j_gene: TRBJ2-7

CDR3aa: CASSAYLPSWNEQYF
CDR3nt: TGTGCCAGCAGCGCCTACCTTCCCTCGTGGAACGAGCAGTACTTC
d_gene: NA
v_gene: TRBV7-9
abundance: large
j_gene: TRBJ2-7

CDR3aa: CASSIGTGDYYEQYF
CDR3nt: TGTGCCAGTAGTATCGGGACAGGGGATTACTACGAGCAGTACTTC
d_gene: TRBD1
v_gene: TRBV19
abundance: NA
j_gene: TRBJ2-7

CDR3aa: CASSTAGRTGNGAEQFF
CDR3nt: TGTGCCAGTAGTACTGCGGGGCGGACAGGGAATGGGGCTGAGCAGTTCTTC
d_gene: TRBD1
v_gene: TRBV19
abundance: NA
j_gene: TRBJ2-1

CDR3aa: CASSTYRGVNQPQHF
CDR3nt: TGTGCCAGTAGTACCTACAGGGGGGTCAATCAGCCCCAGCATTTT
d_gene: TRBD1
v_gene: TRBV19
abundance: NA
j_gene: TRBJ1-5

CDR3aa: CASSPPNQETQYF
CDR3nt: TGTGCCAGCTCACCCCCGAACCAAGAGACCCAGTACTTC
d_gene: NA
v_gene: TRBV18
abundance: NA
j_gene: TRBJ2-5

CDR3aa: CASSLERAWRGGEQFF
CDR3nt: TGTGCCAGCAGTTTAGAACGGGCGTGGCGTGGGGGTGAGCAGTTCTTC
d_gene: NA
v_gene: TRBV27
abundance: NA
j_gene: TRBJ2-1

CDR3aa: CAISGRDSYDNEQFF
CDR3nt: TGTGCCATCAGTGGCCGGGACTCCTACGACAATGAGCAGTTCTTC
d_gene: NA
v_gene: TRBV10-3
abundance: NA
j_gene: TRBJ2-1

CDR3aa: CASSSLVAGANVLTF
CDR3nt: TGTGCCAGCAGTTCCCTAGTAGCTGGGGCCAACGTCCTGACTTTC
d_gene: NA
v_gene: TRBV27
abundance: medium-sized
j_gene: TRBJ2-6

CDR3aa: CASSVESTDTQYF
CDR3nt: TGTGCCAGCAGTGTCGAAAGCACAGATACGCAGTATTTT
d_gene: NA
v_gene: TRBV2
abundance: once
j_gene: TRBJ2-3

CDR3aa: CATGTGIFYEQYF
CDR3nt: TGTGCCACCGGGACAGGAATCTTCTACGAGCAGTACTTC
d_gene: TRBD1
v_gene: TRBV6-1
abundance: medium-sized
j_gene: TRBJ2-7

CDR3aa: CASTPWRGKSGYTF
CDR3nt: TGTGCCAGCACCCCATGGAGGGGGAAATCTGGCTACACCTTC
d_gene: NA
v_gene: TRBV28
abundance: NA
j_gene: TRBJ1-2

CDR3aa: CASSLESTDTQYF
CDR3nt: TGCGCCAGCAGCTTGGAGTCCACAGATACGCAGTATTTT
d_gene: NA
v_gene: TRBV5-1
abundance: NA
j_gene: TRBJ2-3

CDR3aa: CASSILGEGYEQYF
CDR3nt: TGTGCCAGTAGTATCTTAGGTGAGGGGTACGAGCAGTACTTC
d_gene: NA
v_gene: TRBV19
abundance: NA
j_gene: TRBJ2-7

CDR3aa: CATRAGGVNTEAFF
CDR3nt: TGTGCCACTAGGGCAGGGGGCGTGAACACTGAAGCTTTCTTT
d_gene: TRBD1
v_gene: TRBV24-1
abundance: few
j_gene: TRBJ1-1

CDR3aa: CASSFLEAGGYYGYTF
CDR3nt: TGTGCCAGCAGCTTCCTTGAGGCAGGGGGGTACTATGGCTACACCTTC
d_gene: TRBD1
v_gene: TRBV7-2
abundance: NA
j_gene: TRBJ1-2

CDR3aa: CASSPTGASALYEQYF
CDR3nt: TGTGCCAGCAGTCCGACCGGGGCTAGCGCCCTCTACGAGCAGTACTTC
d_gene: NA
v_gene: TRBV6-2/TRBV6-3
abundance: NA
j_gene: TRBJ2-7

CDR3aa: CASSLAQGVRSPLHF
CDR3nt: TGTGCCAGCAGCTTGGCGCAGGGGGTGAGGTCACCCCTCCACTTT
d_gene: TRBD1
v_gene: TRBV5-5
abundance: NA
j_gene: TRBJ1-6

CDR3aa: CASSYRADTQYF
CDR3nt: TGTGCCAGCAGCTACAGGGCAGATACGCAGTATTTT
d_gene: NA
v_gene: TRBV7-9
abundance: medium-sized
j_gene: TRBJ2-3

CDR3aa: CASAPNYDYGCTF
CDR3nt: TGTGCCAGTGCCCCGAACTACGACTATGGCTGCACCTTC
d_gene: NA
v_gene: TRBV19
abundance: few
j_gene: TRBJ1-2

CDR3aa: CSVAGGGGEQYF
CDR3nt: TGCAGCGTTGCAGGCGGTGGGGGCGAGCAGTACTTC
d_gene: NA
v_gene: TRBV29-1
abundance: NA
j_gene: TRBJ2-7

CDR3aa: CSARDLRLSSYNEQFF
CDR3nt: TGCAGTGCTAGAGATCTGCGGTTAAGCTCCTACAATGAGCAGTTCTTC
d_gene: NA
v_gene: TRBV20-1
abundance: medium-sized
j_gene: TRBJ2-1

CDR3aa: CASSPGGSGYTF
CDR3nt: TGTGCCAGCAGTCCTGGGGGGAGCGGCTACACCTTC
d_gene: NA
v_gene: TRBV28
abundance: medium-sized
j_gene: TRBJ1-2

CDR3aa: CASSDSGQGTYTF
CDR3nt: TGTGCCAGCAGTGACTCTGGACAGGGGACCTACACCTTC
d_gene: TRBD1
v_gene: TRBV6-4
abundance: few
j_gene: TRBJ1-2

CDR3aa: CATSGTAGGRNYGYTF
CDR3nt: TGTGCCACCAGTGGTACAGCAGGGGGGAGAAACTATGGCTACACCTTC
d_gene: TRBD1
v_gene: TRBV24-1
abundance: few
j_gene: TRBJ1-2

CDR3aa: CATSRDHVTGNYGYTF
CDR3nt: TGTGCCACCAGCAGAGATCATGTGACAGGCAACTATGGCTACACCTTC
d_gene: NA
v_gene: TRBV15
abundance: medium-sized
j_gene: TRBJ1-2

CDR3aa: CASSLFGLSGGPYNEQFF
CDR3nt: TGTGCCAGCAGCTTATTTGGATTGTCGGGGGGTCCCTACAATGAGCAGTTCTTC
d_gene: TRBD2
v_gene: TRBV7-2
abundance: NA
j_gene: TRBJ2-1

CDR3aa: CASSASFLPLNEQFF
CDR3nt: TGTGCCAGCAGCGCCTCTTTCCTCCCGCTTAATGAGCAGTTCTTC
d_gene: NA
v_gene: TRBV11-3
abundance: NA
j_gene: TRBJ2-1

CDR3aa: CSARDVRGGSYEQYF
CDR3nt: TGCAGTGCTAGGGACGTTCGGGGCGGCTCCTACGAGCAGTACTTC
d_gene: NA
v_gene: TRBV20-1
abundance: NA
j_gene: TRBJ2-7

CDR3aa: CSARERTGGESQYF
CDR3nt: TGCAGTGCTAGAGAGCGGACAGGAGGAGAGTCCCAGTACTTC
d_gene: TRBD1
v_gene: TRBV20-1
abundance: medium-sized
j_gene: TRBJ2-5

CDR3aa: CAITEGQASTDTQYF
CDR3nt: TGTGCCATCACCGAGGGACAGGCGTCCACAGATACGCAGTATTTT
d_gene: TRBD1
v_gene: TRBV10-3
abundance: few
j_gene: TRBJ2-3

CDR3aa: CASSQPSGGSYEQYF
CDR3nt: TGTGCCAGCAGTCAACCTAGCGGGGGTAGCTACGAGCAGTACTTC
d_gene: TRBD2
v_gene: TRBV6-1
abundance: medium-sized
j_gene: TRBJ2-7

CDR3aa: CAISRQGRSDGTQYF
CDR3nt: TGTGCCATCAGTAGACAGGGACGTTCAGACGGGACCCAGTACTTC
d_gene: TRBD1
v_gene: TRBV10-3
abundance: medium-sized
j_gene: TRBJ2-5